One T cell receptor beta chain is described in this entry. This entry is derived from a study of chemoradiotherapy in HPV16-positive cancers. Produced via immunoSEQ multiplex PCR; TCRdb's table is partial and in-frame only. This table holds some 10,000 clones, about 80% found once. CDR1 is SGHVS, CDR2 FNYEAQ, per germline. This CDR3 contains 14 residues. Trimming took off 0 bases at V and 4 bases at J, with 6 bases between the two ends. This sequence originates from a human donor with HPV-associated anogenital cancer. The chain links TRBV7-6 to TRBJ2-2; no definite D call. The sequenced sample was blood, obtained from a patient who underwent chemoradiotherapy. This CDR3 is CASSLAPSTGELFF. Here the CDR3 DNA reads TGTGCCAGCAGCTTAGCGCCTAGCACCGGGGAGCTGTTTTTT.